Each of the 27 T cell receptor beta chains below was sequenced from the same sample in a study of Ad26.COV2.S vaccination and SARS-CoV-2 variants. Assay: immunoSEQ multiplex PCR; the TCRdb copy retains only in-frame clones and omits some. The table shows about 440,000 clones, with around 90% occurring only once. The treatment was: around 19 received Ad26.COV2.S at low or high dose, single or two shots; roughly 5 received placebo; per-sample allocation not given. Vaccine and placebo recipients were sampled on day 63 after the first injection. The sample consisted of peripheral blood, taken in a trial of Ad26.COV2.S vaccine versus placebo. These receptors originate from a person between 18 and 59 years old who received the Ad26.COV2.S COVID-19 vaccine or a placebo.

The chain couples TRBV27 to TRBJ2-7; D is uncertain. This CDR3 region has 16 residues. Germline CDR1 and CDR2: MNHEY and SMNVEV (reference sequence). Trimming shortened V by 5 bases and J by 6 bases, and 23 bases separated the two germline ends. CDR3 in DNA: TGTGCCAGCAGTCCACAAGGAGACTTTCCTTACGTCGAGCAGTACTTC. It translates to CASSPQGDFPYVEQYF.

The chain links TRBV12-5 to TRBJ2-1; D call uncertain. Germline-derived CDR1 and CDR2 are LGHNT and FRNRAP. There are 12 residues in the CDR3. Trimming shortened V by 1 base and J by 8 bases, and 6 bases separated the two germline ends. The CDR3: CASGLGGYEQFF. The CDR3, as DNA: TGTGCTAGTGGTTTGGGAGGCTATGAGCAGTTCTTC.

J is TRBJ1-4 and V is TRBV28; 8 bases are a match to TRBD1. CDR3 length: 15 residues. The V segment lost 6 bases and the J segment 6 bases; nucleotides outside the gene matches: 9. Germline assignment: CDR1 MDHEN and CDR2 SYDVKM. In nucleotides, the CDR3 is TGTGCCAGCAGAAAACTGGGGACAGGTTATGAAAAACTGTTTTTT. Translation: CASRKLGTGYEKLFF. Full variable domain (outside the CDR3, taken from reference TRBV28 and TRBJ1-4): DVKVTQSSRYLVKRTGEKVFLECVQDMDHENMFWYRQDPGLGLRLIYFSYDVKMKEKGDIPEGYSVSREKKERFSLILESASTNQTSMYLCASRKLGTGYEKLFFGSGTQLSVL.

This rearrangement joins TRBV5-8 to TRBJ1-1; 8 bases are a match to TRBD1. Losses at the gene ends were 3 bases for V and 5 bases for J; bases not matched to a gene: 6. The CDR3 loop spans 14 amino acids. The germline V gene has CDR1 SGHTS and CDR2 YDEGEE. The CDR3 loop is CASSYGQGRTEAFF. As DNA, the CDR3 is TGTGCCAGCAGCTATGGACAGGGCAGGACTGAAGCTTTCTTT.

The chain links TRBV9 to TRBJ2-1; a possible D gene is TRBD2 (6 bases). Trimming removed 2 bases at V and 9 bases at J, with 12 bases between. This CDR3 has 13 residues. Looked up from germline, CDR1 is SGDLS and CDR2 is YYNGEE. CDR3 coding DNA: TGTGCCAGCAGCGTTGGGGGGACGGGTGAGCAGTTCTTC. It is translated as CASSVGGTGEQFF.

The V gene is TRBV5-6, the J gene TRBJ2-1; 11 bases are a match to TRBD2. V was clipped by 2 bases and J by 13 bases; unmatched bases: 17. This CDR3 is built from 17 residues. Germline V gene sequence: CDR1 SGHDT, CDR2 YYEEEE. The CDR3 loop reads CASSFGLAGGQGGDQFF. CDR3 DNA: TGTGCCAGCAGCTTCGGACTAGCGGGTGGTCAGGGTGGGGATCAGTTCTTC.

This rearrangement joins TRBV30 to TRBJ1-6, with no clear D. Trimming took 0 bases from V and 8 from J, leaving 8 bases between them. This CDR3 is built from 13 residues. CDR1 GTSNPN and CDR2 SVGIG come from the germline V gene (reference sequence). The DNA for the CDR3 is TGTGCCTGGAGTGTCACGTCGGATTCACCCCTCCACTTT. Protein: CAWSVTSDSPLHF.

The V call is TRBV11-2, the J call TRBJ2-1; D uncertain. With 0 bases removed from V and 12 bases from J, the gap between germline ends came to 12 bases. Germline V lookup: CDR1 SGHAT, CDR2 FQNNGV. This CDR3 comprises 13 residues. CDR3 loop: CASSLDRSSGQFF. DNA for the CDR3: TGTGCCAGCAGCTTAGATCGGTCATCGGGGCAGTTCTTC.

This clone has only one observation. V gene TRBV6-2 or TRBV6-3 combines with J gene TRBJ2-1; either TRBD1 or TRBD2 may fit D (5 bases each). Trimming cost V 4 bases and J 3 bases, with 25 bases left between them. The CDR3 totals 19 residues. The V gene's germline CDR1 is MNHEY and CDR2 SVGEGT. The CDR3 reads CASSSLTGLSSVYYNEQFF. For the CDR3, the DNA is TGTGCCAGCAGTTCCCTAACAGGACTCTCCTCGGTCTACTACAATGAGCAGTTCTTC.

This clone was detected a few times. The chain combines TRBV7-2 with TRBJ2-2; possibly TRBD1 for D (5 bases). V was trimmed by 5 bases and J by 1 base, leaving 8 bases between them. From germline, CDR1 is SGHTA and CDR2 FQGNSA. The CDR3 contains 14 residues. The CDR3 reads CASSTGQNTGELFF. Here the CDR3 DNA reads TGTGCCAGCAGCACCGGACAGAACACCGGGGAGCTGTTTTTT.

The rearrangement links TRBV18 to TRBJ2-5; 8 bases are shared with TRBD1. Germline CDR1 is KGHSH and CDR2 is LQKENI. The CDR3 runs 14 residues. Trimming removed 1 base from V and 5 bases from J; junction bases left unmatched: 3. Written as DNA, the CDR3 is TGTGCCAGCTCACCACGGACAGGGATGGAGACCCAGTACTTC. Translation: CASSPRTGMETQYF. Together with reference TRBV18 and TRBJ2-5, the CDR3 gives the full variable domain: NAGVMQNPRHLVRRRGQEARLRCSPMKGHSHVYWYRQLPEEGLKFMVYLQKENIIDESGMPKERFSAEFPKEGPSILRIQQVVRGDSAAYFCASSPRTGMETQYFGPGTRLLVL.

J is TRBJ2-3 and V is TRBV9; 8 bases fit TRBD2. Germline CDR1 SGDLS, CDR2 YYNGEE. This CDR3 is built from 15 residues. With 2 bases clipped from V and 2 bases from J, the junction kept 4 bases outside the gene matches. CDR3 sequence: CASSVSGTTTDTQYF. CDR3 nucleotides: TGTGCCAGCAGCGTTAGCGGGACTACCACAGATACGCAGTATTTT. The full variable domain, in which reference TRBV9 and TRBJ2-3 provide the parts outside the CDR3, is DSGVTQTPKHLITATGQRVTLRCSPRSGDLSVYWYQQSLDQGLQFLIQYYNGEERAKGNILERFSAQQFPDLHSELNLSSLELGDSALYFCASSVSGTTTDTQYFGPGTRLTVL.

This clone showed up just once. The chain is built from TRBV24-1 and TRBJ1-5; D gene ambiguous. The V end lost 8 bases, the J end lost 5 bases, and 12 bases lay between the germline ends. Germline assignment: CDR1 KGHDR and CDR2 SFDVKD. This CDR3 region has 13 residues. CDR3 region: CATTGRADQPQHF. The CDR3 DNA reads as TGTGCCACCACCGGGAGGGCCGATCAGCCCCAGCATTTT.

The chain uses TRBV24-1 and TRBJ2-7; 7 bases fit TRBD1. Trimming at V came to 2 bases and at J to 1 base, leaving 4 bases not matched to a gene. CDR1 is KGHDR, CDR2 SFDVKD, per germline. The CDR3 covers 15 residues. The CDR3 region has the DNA TGTGCCACCAGTGATTCCCGACAGGGTTCCTACGAGCAGTACTTC. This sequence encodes CATSDSRQGSYEQYF.

CDR3 region: CASSQGSGAAEKLFF. The CDR3 coding sequence is TGCGCCAGCAGCCAAGGGTCAGGAGCCGCTGAAAAACTGTTTTTT. The V gene is TRBV4-1, the J gene TRBJ1-4; no definite D call. Germline CDR1 reads MGHRA; CDR2 reads YSYEKL. The CDR3 length is 15 residues. Trimming shortened V by 1 base and J by 7 bases, and 13 bases separated the two germline ends.

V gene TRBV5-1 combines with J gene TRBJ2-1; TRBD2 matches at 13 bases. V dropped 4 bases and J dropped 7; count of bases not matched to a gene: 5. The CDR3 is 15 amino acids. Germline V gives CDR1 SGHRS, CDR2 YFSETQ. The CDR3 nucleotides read TGCGCCAGCAGCCCATCGACTAGCGGGGGGAATGAGCAGTTCTTC. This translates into CASSPSTSGGNEQFF.

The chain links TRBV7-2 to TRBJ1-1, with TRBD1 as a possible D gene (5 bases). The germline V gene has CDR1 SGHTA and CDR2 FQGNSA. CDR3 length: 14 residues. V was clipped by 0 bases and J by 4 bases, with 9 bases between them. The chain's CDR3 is CASSLAGAGTEAFF. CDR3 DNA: TGTGCCAGCAGCTTAGCCGGGGCGGGCACTGAAGCTTTCTTT.

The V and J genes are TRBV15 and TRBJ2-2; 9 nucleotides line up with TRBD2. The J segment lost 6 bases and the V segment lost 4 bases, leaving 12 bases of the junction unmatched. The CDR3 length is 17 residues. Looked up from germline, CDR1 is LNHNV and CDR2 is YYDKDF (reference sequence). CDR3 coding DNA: TGTGCCACCAGCACCGCCTTTGGTCTAGCGGGACCCGGGGAGCTGTTTTTT. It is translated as CATSTAFGLAGPGELFF.

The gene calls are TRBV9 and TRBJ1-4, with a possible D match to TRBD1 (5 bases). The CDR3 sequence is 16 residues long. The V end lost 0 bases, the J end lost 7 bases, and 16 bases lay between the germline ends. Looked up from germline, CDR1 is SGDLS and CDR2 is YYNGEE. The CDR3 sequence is CASSVGERGLGEKLFF. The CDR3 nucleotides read TGTGCCAGCAGCGTAGGGGAAAGGGGCCTTGGTGAAAAACTGTTTTTT.

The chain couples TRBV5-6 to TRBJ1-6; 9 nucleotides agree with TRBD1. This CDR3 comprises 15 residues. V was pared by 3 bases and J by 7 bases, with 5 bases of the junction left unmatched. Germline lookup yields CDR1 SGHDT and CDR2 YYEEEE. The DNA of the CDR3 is TGTGCCAGCAGCTACGGGACAGGGAAAAATTCACCCCTCCACTTT. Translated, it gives CASSYGTGKNSPLHF.

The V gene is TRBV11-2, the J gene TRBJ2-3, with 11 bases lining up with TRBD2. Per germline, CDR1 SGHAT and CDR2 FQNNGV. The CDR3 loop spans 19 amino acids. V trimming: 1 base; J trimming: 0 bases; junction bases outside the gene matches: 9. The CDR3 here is CASSLGDPTSGSSTDTQYF. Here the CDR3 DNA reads TGTGCCAGCAGCTTAGGGGACCCAACTAGCGGGAGTAGCACAGATACGCAGTATTTT.

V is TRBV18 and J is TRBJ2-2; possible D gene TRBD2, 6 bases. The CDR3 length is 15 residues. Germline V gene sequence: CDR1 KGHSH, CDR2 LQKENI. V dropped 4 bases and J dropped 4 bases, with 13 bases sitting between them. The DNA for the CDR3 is TGTGCCAGCTCACAAACCCGGGACTCCACCGGGGAGCTGTTTTTT. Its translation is CASSQTRDSTGELFF.

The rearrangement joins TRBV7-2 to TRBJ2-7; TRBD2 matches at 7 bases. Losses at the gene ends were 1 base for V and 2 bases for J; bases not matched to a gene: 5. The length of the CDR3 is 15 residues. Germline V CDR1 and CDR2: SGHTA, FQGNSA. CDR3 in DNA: TGTGCCAGCAGCTTAGTGGGTCGGGGGGCCTACGAGCAGTACTTC. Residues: CASSLVGRGAYEQYF. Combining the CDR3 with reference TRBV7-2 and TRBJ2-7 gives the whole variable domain GAGVSQSPSNKVTEKGKDVELRCDPISGHTALYWYRQSLGQGLEFLIYFQGNSAPDKSGLPSDRFSAERTGGSVSTLTIQRTQQEDSAVYLCASSLVGRGAYEQYFGPGTRLTVT.

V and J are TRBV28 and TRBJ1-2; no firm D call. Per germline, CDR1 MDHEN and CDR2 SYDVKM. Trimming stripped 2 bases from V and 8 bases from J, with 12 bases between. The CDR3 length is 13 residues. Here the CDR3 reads CASSLGRKEGYTF. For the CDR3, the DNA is TGTGCCAGCAGTTTAGGGCGGAAGGAGGGCTACACCTTC.

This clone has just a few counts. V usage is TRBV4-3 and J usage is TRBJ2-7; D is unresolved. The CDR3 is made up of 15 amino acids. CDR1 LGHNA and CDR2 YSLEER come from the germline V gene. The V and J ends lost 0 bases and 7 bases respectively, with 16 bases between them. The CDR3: CASSQDLGPSREQYF. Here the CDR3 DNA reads TGCGCCAGCAGCCAAGATCTCGGCCCCAGCAGGGAGCAGTACTTC.

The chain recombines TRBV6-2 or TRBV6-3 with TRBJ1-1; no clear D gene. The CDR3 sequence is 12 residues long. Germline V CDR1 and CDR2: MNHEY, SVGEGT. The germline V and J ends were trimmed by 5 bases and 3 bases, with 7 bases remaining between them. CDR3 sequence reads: CASSDAYTEAFF. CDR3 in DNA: TGTGCCAGCAGTGACGCTTACACTGAAGCTTTCTTT.

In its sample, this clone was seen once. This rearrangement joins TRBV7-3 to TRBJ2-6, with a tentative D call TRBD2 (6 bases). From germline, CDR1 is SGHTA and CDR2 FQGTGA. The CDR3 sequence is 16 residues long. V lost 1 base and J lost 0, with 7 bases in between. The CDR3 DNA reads TGTGCCAGCAGCTTAAACGGGGGCTCTGGGGCCAACGTCCTGACTTTC. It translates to CASSLNGGSGANVLTF.